The T cell receptor beta chain described here comes from a study of CD8 T cells in ankylosing spondylitis. The study, taken as a whole, reports: CD8+ disease-linked clones were present at relatively low frequencies in blood. Disease-linked clones reportedly showed significant enrichment in matched ankylosing spondylitis synovial fluid.

J lost 8 bases, V lost 7 bases, and 7 bases had no gene match. Germline assignment: CDR1 SQVTM and CDR2 ANQGSEA. The CDR3 covers 13 residues. TCRdb re-derived calls from the 5' RACE reads in MiXCR, one entry per CDR3 protein. The data hold roughly 160,000 distinct CDR3 sequences, with 9.5% to 13% observed a single time. This clonotype was seen a few times. Its antigen is not known. The rearrangement links TRBV29-1 to TRBJ2-1; 11 bases fit TRBD2. The clonotype originates from a male donor with ankylosing spondylitis or in good health (not recorded which). The sequenced sample consisted of blood, either unsorted or a sorted T cell fraction (not recorded which). The CDR3: CSATSGRSHEQFF. The CDR3, as DNA: TGCAGCGCTACTAGCGGGAGAAGCCATGAGCAGTTCTTC.